A single sample is the source of the 2 T cell receptor beta chains below, sequenced in a study of blood T cell repertoires in COVID-19. Using immunoSEQ multiplex PCR, the repertoire was profiled, and TCRdb retains in-frame clones only, with some absent. The data contain 120,000 to 150,000 clones, about 80% of them singletons. The specimen sequenced was PBMCs or T cells enriched from blood (not recorded which). The receptors shown here come from a man aged 45-65 years in a cohort exposed to, infected with or recovered from COVID-19 (not recorded which).

CDR3 amino acids: CAISDVGGPNIQYF. Here the CDR3 DNA reads TGTGCCATCAGTGATGTGGGAGGGCCCAACATTCAGTACTTC. The chain links TRBV10-3 to TRBJ2-4, with 7 bases matching TRBD2. After removal of 3 bases from V and 7 bases from J, the junction contained 6 bases not matched to a gene. Germline assignment: CDR1 ENHRY and CDR2 SYGVKD. This CDR3 has 14 amino acids.

The rearrangement links TRBV10-3 to TRBJ1-2; the D is unclear. Germline V lookup: CDR1 ENHRY, CDR2 SYGVKD. Trimming shortened V by 0 bases and J by 6 bases, and 20 bases separated the two germline ends. This CDR3 comprises 17 residues. In DNA, the CDR3 is TGTGCCATCAGTGAGTCAGTACTGGTGAGAACAGTGGATGGCTACACCTTC. Translating gives CAISESVLVRTVDGYTF.